The 13 T cell receptor beta chains in this list originate from one sample, sequenced in a study of blood T cell repertoires in COVID-19. Generated by immunoSEQ multiplex PCR, the TCRdb table keeps only in-frame clones and is missing some. The data contain fewer than 200,000 clones, 80% of them seen just once; the ten biggest clones take up 6.5% to 7%. Sample: peripheral blood. These receptors all come from a man aged 65 to 79 with active or convalescent COVID-19.

This clone occurred many times. The chain is built from TRBV9 and TRBJ2-2; 10 positions agree with TRBD2. V gave up 3 bases and J gave up 7 bases; unmatched junction bases: 6. CDR3 size: 15 residues. Germline V gene data show CDR1 as SGDLS and CDR2 as YYNGEE. This CDR3 reads CASSASGSSIGELFF. The DNA of the CDR3 is TGTGCCAGCAGCGCTAGCGGGAGTTCGATCGGGGAGCTGTTTTTT.

The chain links TRBV29-1 to TRBJ2-3; possible D gene TRBD2, 5 bases. The germline V and J ends were trimmed by 6 bases and 4 bases, with 11 bases remaining between them. This CDR3 region has 12 residues. Germline CDR1 reads SQVTM; CDR2 reads ANQGSEA. The CDR3 sequence: CSVTRQADTQYF. The CDR3 coding sequence is TGCAGCGTAACTAGGCAGGCAGATACGCAGTATTTT.

The gene calls are TRBV7-2 and TRBJ2-1; TRBD2 might be the D (6 bases). The CDR3 contains 16 residues. The V end was cut by 4 bases, the J end by 1 base, with 14 bases between. Looked up from germline, CDR1 is SGHTA and CDR2 is FQGNSA. The CDR3 region is CASSSVAGTSYNEQFF. In DNA form, the CDR3 reads TGTGCCAGCAGCTCCGTCGCGGGGACTTCCTACAATGAGCAGTTCTTC.

The chain couples TRBV15 to TRBJ2-5, with D uncertain. CDR1 is LNHNV and CDR2 is YYDKDF in the germline V gene (reference sequence). The CDR3 loop spans 13 amino acids. V shed 0 bases and J shed 5 bases, with 7 bases lying between them. In DNA form, the CDR3 reads TGTGCCACCAGCAGAGATAATTCGGAGACCCAGTACTTC. The encoded protein is CATSRDNSETQYF.

The chain carries TRBV5-1 and TRBJ1-1; D perhaps matches TRBD1 (5 bases). Trimming left V 2 bases short and J 3 bases short, with 8 bases between. The CDR3 length is 13 residues. CDR1 is SGHRS and CDR2 is YFSETQ in the germline V gene. The CDR3: CASSLQVDTEAFF. The CDR3 DNA is TGCGCCAGCAGCTTACAGGTTGACACTGAAGCTTTCTTT.

V gene TRBV11-2 combines with J gene TRBJ1-1; maybe TRBD1 (5 bases). V shed 5 bases and J shed 0 bases, with 16 bases lying between them. Germline assignment: CDR1 SGHAT and CDR2 FQNNGV. The CDR3 sequence is 16 residues long. The CDR3 here is CASSPNPGHLNTEAFF. The DNA of the CDR3 is TGTGCCAGCAGCCCGAACCCAGGACACTTGAACACTGAAGCTTTCTTT.

This chain links TRBV5-5 with TRBJ2-5; D possibly corresponds to TRBD1 (5 bases). Per the germline V gene, CDR1 is SGHKS and CDR2 is YYEKEE (reference sequence). Trimming pared 0 bases from V and 1 base from J, leaving 10 bases between. CDR3 size: 15 residues. The CDR3 bases are TGTGCCAGCAGCTTGGCACAGGCCATCCAAGAGACCCAGTACTTC. Translation: CASSLAQAIQETQYF.

CDR3 coding DNA: TGCGCCAGCAGTCCCGGGACAAACTATGGCTACACCTTC. This encodes CASSPGTNYGYTF. The chain links TRBV10-1 to TRBJ1-2; D might be TRBD1 (6 bases). The CDR3 is 13 residues long. Germline loops: CDR1 WNHNN, CDR2 SYGVQD (reference sequence). V was shortened by 5 bases and J by 2 bases, with 9 bases between the two germline ends.

The chain couples TRBV6-2 or TRBV6-3 to TRBJ2-5; 7 positions match TRBD2. V dropped 3 bases and J dropped 3; count of bases not matched to a gene: 13. Germline V gene lookup returns CDR1 MNHEY and CDR2 SVGEGT. The CDR3 has 17 amino acids. CDR3 DNA sequence: TGTGCCAGCAGTTATGATCGGCTAGCGGACAAGAAAGAGACCCAGTACTTC. This gives the protein CASSYDRLADKKETQYF.

This chain links TRBV5-3 with TRBJ2-1; unclear D gene. TRBV5-3 is an open reading frame, and its role is uncertain. Trimming removed 1 base from V and 6 bases from J, with 5 bases in between. CDR3 length: 12 amino acids. The CDR3 coding sequence is TGTGCCAGAAGCTTGTGGAGCAATGAGCAGTTCTTC. Its protein product is CARSLWSNEQFF.

The V and J genes are TRBV29-1 and TRBJ1-2; D is unresolved. Per the germline V gene, CDR1 is SQVTM and CDR2 is ANQGSEA. V lost 7 bases and J lost 3, with 9 bases in between. The CDR3 runs to 11 residues. The DNA for the CDR3 is TGCAGCGGAGAAACAGACTATGGCTACACCTTC. Translating it yields CSGETDYGYTF.

This rearrangement joins TRBV7-2 to TRBJ2-5; TRBD2 aligns across 13 bases. Trimming removed 1 base from V and 2 bases from J; junction bases left unmatched: 1. CDR3 length: 16 amino acids. The germline V gene has CDR1 SGHTA and CDR2 FQGNSA. The CDR3 here is CASSLVGLAGQETQYF. The CDR3 nucleotides are TGTGCCAGCAGCTTAGTGGGACTAGCGGGGCAAGAGACCCAGTACTTC.

V is TRBV5-8 and J is TRBJ2-2; D is unclear. The germline V gene has CDR1 SGHTS and CDR2 YDEGEE. V lost 3 bases, J lost 5 bases, and 14 bases lay in between. The CDR3 contains 15 residues. The CDR3 DNA is TGTGCCAGCAGCTATACACCAGGCAGGACCGGGGAGCTGTTTTTT. As protein: CASSYTPGRTGELFF.